This record concerns one T cell receptor beta chain sequence. This clonotype was seen many times. Its target antigen remains unknown. Base qualities are not at hand, and no much larger clone is one base apart. After removal of 3 bases from V and 0 bases from J, the junction retains 7 bases not matched to a gene. Including the terminal cysteine and phenylalanine, the CDR3 comprises 16 residues. This entry keeps only the CDR3 DNA: 48 bases, framed from base 1. The germline V gene (reference sequence) yields SGHKS for CDR1 and YYEKEE for CDR2. This sample stems from a study of T-cell reconstitution after alpha-beta-depleted transplantation in children (dated by TCRdb to between 2015 and 2016). The study in broad terms: T-cell immune reconstitution after TCRalphabeta/CD19-depleted allogeneic hematopoietic cell transplantation in children was quantitatively tracked in the study by means of TCR repertoire profiling.

The method behind the library was PCR. The sequencer was an Illumina HiSeq 2500. TCR library preparation used molecular barcoding, with unique molecular identifiers applied to normalize quantification of the TCRbeta repertoire. The raw public reads went through TCRdb reprocessing: fastp at Q25, MiXCR clone calling, in-frame beta chains kept. Rows with a matching CDR3 protein are joined into one entry that keeps the most common DNA and genes. The sample yields under 300,000 distinct CDR3 sequences; around a tenth were counted once. About 20% of the sample belongs to the ten largest clones. The sample's treatment or condition label is to be understood as: allogeneic hematopoietic cell transplantation with graft depleted of TCRalphabeta T cells and CD19 B cells. The transplant recipients were children given TCRalphabeta/CD19-depleted allogeneic hematopoietic cell grafts. Findings and caveats that apply to the study as a whole: In some patients, the high TCRbeta diversity seen at day 60 was put down to recipient T cells and intrathymic progenitors that had survived conditioning. Over subsequent months, a decline in hyperexpanded clone frequencies was noted, and after one year, T-cell counts and TCRbeta diversity were mostly ascribed to newly produced T cells. The apparently early alphabetaT-cell count recovery about two months after transplant was reportedly dependent on only several hundred rapidly expanded clones derived from non-depleted graft cells.

The receptor comes from a male patient aged 2 to 10 who had a stem cell transplant for chronic granulomatous disease, so the T cells may come from the graft donor. The chain is made from TRBV5-5 and TRBJ2-3; TRBD2 agrees with 7 junctional bases. The starting material was peripheral blood, obtained 180 days after TCRalphabeta/CD19-depleted stem cell transplant. The CDR3 protein is CASSSASGTSTDTQYF. The bases read TGTGCCAGCAGCTCCGCTAGCGGAACTAGCACAGATACGCAGTATTTT.